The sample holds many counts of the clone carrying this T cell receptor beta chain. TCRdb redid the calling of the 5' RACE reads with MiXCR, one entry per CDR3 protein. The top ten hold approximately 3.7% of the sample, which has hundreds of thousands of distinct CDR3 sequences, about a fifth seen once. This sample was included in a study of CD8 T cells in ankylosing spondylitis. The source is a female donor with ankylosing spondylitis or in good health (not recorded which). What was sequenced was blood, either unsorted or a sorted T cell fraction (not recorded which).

The CDR3 loop reads CASSASGPANEKLFF. The CDR3 DNA reads as TGTGCCAGCAGTGCCTCGGGTCCAGCTAATGAAAAACTGTTTTTT. This chain uses TRBV28 with TRBJ1-4; D is unclear. V lost 5 bases to trimming and J lost 3 bases, with 13 bases between them. The CDR3 sequence is 15 residues long. Germline loops: CDR1 MDHEN, CDR2 SYDVKM.